One sample yielded the 9 T cell receptor beta chains listed below, sequenced in a study of T-cell memory formation after mild COVID-19 (dated by TCRdb to about 2021). The library was obtained by 5' RACE. The sequencer listed for this sample is Illumina NovaSeq 6000. The public reads were reanalyzed by TCRdb: fastp trimming at Q25, MiXCR alignment, in-frame beta chains only. CDR3 protein sequences are deduplicated, and each keeps its most common genes and DNA. For this sample the table gives fewer than 140,000 distinct CDR3 sequences, of which 9.5% to 15% were detected only once. Approximately 30% of the sample lies in the top ten. Sequenced: PBMCs or a T cell subset sorted from them (not recorded which). These receptor sequences come from an adult woman who had mild COVID-19 (a few samples of this study predate the infection). The sample titles of this study are shuffled in the database, so cell type and time point are left out; the donor was told from shared clones.

This clonotype has more than one count but fewer than ten. This chain links TRBV6-5 with TRBJ2-5; 11 bases align to TRBD2. Germline V gives CDR1 MNHEY, CDR2 SVGAGI. The CDR3 covers 13 residues. V was clipped by 8 bases and J by 3 bases; unmatched bases: 2. CDR3 sequence reads: CASQTSGEETQYF. CDR3 DNA sequence: TGTGCCAGCCAGACTAGCGGGGAAGAGACCCAGTACTTC.

This clonotype occurred many times. The chain uses TRBV12-3 or TRBV12-4 and TRBJ2-2, with D possibly being TRBD1 (5 bases). This CDR3 has 14 residues. V gave up 3 bases and J gave up 4 bases, with 9 bases separating them. The CDR3 region is CASSFVDTTGELFF. The CDR3 DNA is TGTGCCAGCAGTTTCGTGGACACCACCGGGGAGCTGTTTTTT.

In its sample, this clonotype was seen many times. The chain employs TRBV28 and TRBJ1-3; D unclear. V was shortened by 3 bases and J by 0 bases, with 12 bases between the two germline ends. The CDR3 spans 16 residues. Per germline, CDR1 MDHEN and CDR2 SYDVKM. CDR3 sequence reads: CASSFDPASSGNTIYF. CDR3 DNA: TGTGCCAGCAGTTTTGACCCGGCGAGCTCTGGAAACACCATATATTTT.

This clonotype was seen a handful of times. The chain uses TRBV7-9 and TRBJ2-2; 7 nucleotides match TRBD2. The V and J ends lost 5 bases and 4 bases, in that order; junction bases with no gene match: 7. The CDR3 contains 15 residues. The V gene's germline CDR1 is SEHNR and CDR2 FQNEAQ (reference sequence). The CDR3: CASSGKGGPTGELFF. CDR3 DNA sequence: TGTGCCAGCAGCGGCAAGGGAGGGCCCACCGGGGAGCTGTTTTTT.

The sample holds many counts of this clonotype. The chain couples TRBV6-4 to TRBJ2-3, with 12 bases that match TRBD2. The CDR3 loop spans 15 amino acids. Germline V gives CDR1 MRHNA, CDR2 SNTAGT. Trimming removed 4 bases from V and 4 bases from J; junction bases left unmatched: 3. The CDR3 sequence: CASSATSGGSDTQYF. The CDR3 DNA reads TGTGCCAGCAGTGCGACTAGCGGGGGATCAGATACGCAGTATTTT.

There are a few counts of this clonotype. The gene calls are TRBV4-3 and TRBJ2-3, with a weak D call TRBD1 (5 bases). V lost 0 bases and J lost 0, with 10 bases in between. This CDR3 has 16 amino acids. The germline gives CDR1 LGHNA, CDR2 YSLEER. The CDR3 sequence: CASSQERQRSTDTQYF. The CDR3 DNA sequence: TGCGCCAGCAGCCAAGAACGACAGCGTAGCACAGATACGCAGTATTTT.

At least ten counts were recorded for this clonotype. The V and J genes are TRBV24-1 and TRBJ2-1; TRBD1 is a possible D gene (5 bases). The CDR3 has 12 residues. Trimming cost V 3 bases and J 15 bases, with 14 bases left between them. The germline V gene encodes CDR1 KGHDR and CDR2 SFDVKD. The chain's CDR3 is CATSDTRQLRFF. CDR3 DNA sequence: TGTGCCACCAGTGATACTCGACAGTTACGGTTCTTC.

This clonotype was detected ten times or more. This chain links TRBV7-9 with TRBJ2-3; 9 bases align to TRBD2. CDR1 SEHNR and CDR2 FQNEAQ come from the germline V gene (reference sequence). The J segment lost 9 bases and the V segment lost 11 bases, leaving 9 bases of the junction unmatched. This CDR3 spans 12 amino acids. The DNA of the CDR3 is TGTGCCGGAGCGGGAGGACACGGGACGCAGTATTTT. It yields the protein CAGAGGHGTQYF.

This clonotype has ten or more counts. This chain uses TRBV20-1 with TRBJ1-6; tentative D call: TRBD1 (5 bases). Deletions cut 0 bases from V and 9 bases from J, with 12 bases between. Germline values: CDR1 DFQATT, CDR2 SNEGSKA (reference sequence). The CDR3 runs 14 residues. CDR3 protein: CSAREGQGGSPLHF. The CDR3 nucleotides read TGCAGTGCTAGAGAGGGGCAGGGAGGTTCACCCCTCCACTTT.